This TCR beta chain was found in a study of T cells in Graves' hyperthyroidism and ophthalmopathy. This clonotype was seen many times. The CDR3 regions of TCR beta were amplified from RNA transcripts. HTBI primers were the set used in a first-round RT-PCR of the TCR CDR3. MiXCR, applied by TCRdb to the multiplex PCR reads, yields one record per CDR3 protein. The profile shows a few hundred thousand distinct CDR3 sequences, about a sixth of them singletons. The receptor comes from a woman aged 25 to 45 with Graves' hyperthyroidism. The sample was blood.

Here the CDR3 DNA reads TGCAGCGTTGTGGGGGGGCAGGGGGCAGTCGGAGAGACCCAGTACTTC. Protein: CSVVGGQGAVGETQYF. The rearrangement uses TRBV29-1 and TRBJ2-5; weak D call: TRBD1 (8 bases). This CDR3 contains 16 residues. Trimming cost V 4 bases and J 4 bases, with 22 bases left between them. Germline V gene lookup returns CDR1 SQVTM and CDR2 ANQGSEA.